This is a list of T cell receptor beta chains from one sample in a study of T cell responses to AZD1222 COVID-19 vaccine. This table comes from immunoSEQ multiplex PCR, and its TCRdb copy is limited to in-frame clones, with some not included. The profile shows about 150,000 clones, 87% of them singletons. Specimen: peripheral blood, collected 28 days after the second AZD1222 dose. All receptors derive from an adult who received the AZD1222 COVID-19 vaccine. CDR3s leave out the opening cysteine and the closing phenylalanine or tryptophan.

v_call,j_call,cdr3_aa
TRBV4-3,TRBJ2-1,ASSQDWASGGLYNEQF
TRBV5-5,TRBJ1-5,ASSQAGAGNQPQH
TRBV14,TRBJ2-3,ASSQLLTRTDTQY
TRBV18,TRBJ2-6,ASSPGGANVLT
TRBV21-1,TRBJ2-2,ASSKVSSCPERTVNTGELF
TRBV11-2,TRBJ2-1,ASTPRGTGEDEQF
TRBV10-3,TRBJ1-5,AISESGDNQPQH
TRBV4-3,TRBJ2-1,ASSQEGVLGRSYNEQF
TRBV27,TRBJ1-5,ASSYGGSSNQPQH
TRBV7-9,TRBJ1-2,ASSLSGQGSGYT
TRBV28,TRBJ1-1,ASIVGGAGMNTEAF
TRBV3-1/TRBV3-2,TRBJ1-6,ASSHAGGSYNSPLH
TRBV2,TRBJ2-1,ASSEAYGLAGPREQF
TRBV28,TRBJ1-5,ASEREGGSNQPQH
TRBV6-5,TRBJ1-2,ASKKPGAGGEHT
TRBV2,TRBJ2-4,ASRPSPGQGSISIQY
TRBV4-2,TRBJ2-7,ASSPHPGGPYEQY
TRBV4-1,TRBJ1-3,ASSQAGGAGNTIY
TRBV28,TRBJ2-1,ASSTLRSGLYNEQF
TRBV28,TRBJ1-2,ASTEGGQGGYGYT
TRBV7-9,TRBJ2-7,ASSLLGQGDEQY
TRBV28,TRBJ1-2,ASRDRGYGYT
TRBV28,TRBJ1-1,ASSLGGANTEAF
TRBV7-3,TRBJ2-1,ASSLTTGGKRNEQF
TRBV5-5,TRBJ1-4,ASSHRTVATNEKLF
TRBV7-8,TRBJ1-5,ASSLFRSFGDGNQPQH
TRBV11-3,TRBJ1-1,ASSEGQGAANTEAF
TRBV28,TRBJ1-1,ASRTSGRDTEAF
TRBV11-1,TRBJ2-7,ASSFGGSHYEQY
TRBV15,TRBJ2-1,ATSSFFRDRGGYGSYNEQF
TRBV28,TRBJ2-5,ASSLFRGASQETQY
TRBV28,TRBJ1-5,ASSLRRLNQPQH
TRBV27,TRBJ1-6,ASSLSVYNSPLH
TRBV28,TRBJ2-7,ASSFSGRASYEQY
TRBV7-2,TRBJ1-5,ASSLAGTGNQPQH
TRBV4-3,TRBJ2-7,ASSQGASGRYEQY
TRBV19,TRBJ2-3,ASSPGRRPDTQY
TRBV7-2,TRBJ1-3,ASRPDRGSGNTIY
TRBV24-1,TRBJ2-1,ATSTRRVGSNEQF
TRBV6-5,TRBJ1-3,ASSYNSGNTIY
TRBV11-2,TRBJ1-1,ASSLEAGNTEAF
TRBV27,TRBJ2-7,ASSLLGNEQY
TRBV14,TRBJ1-2,ASSQQGTYGYT
TRBV7-2,TRBJ1-2,ASSQPGQAGYT
TRBV2,TRBJ2-2,ASRLGHRGELF
TRBV5-1,TRBJ2-1,ASSSGGSENNEQF
TRBV19,TRBJ1-2,ASSIGGQGAYGYT
TRBV6-2/TRBV6-3,TRBJ1-2,ASSYGAYGYT
TRBV7-2,TRBJ2-7,ASSLSRASSYEQY
TRBV9,TRBJ2-3,ASSDRDFTRDTQY